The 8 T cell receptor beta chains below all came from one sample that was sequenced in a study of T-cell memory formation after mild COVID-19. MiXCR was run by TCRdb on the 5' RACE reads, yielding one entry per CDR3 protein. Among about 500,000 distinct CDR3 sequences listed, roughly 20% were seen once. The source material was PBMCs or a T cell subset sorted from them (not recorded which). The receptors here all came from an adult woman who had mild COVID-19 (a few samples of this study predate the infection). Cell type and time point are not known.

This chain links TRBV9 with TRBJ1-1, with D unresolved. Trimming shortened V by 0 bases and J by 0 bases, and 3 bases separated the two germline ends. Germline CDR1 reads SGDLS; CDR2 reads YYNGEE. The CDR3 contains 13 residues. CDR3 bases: TGTGCCAGCAGCGTAGCGGTGAACACTGAAGCTTTCTTT. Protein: CASSVAVNTEAFF.

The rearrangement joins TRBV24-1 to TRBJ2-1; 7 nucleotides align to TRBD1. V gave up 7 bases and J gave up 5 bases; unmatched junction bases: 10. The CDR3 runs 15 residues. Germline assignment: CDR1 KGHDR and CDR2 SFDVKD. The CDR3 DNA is TGTGCCACCAGCCCGGACAGGCGGAACAACAATGAGCAGTTCTTC. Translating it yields CATSPDRRNNNEQFF.

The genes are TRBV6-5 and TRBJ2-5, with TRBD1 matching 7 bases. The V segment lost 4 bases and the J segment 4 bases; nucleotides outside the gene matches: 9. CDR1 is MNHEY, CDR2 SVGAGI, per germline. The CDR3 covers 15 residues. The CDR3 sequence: CASSFRSGTVETQYF. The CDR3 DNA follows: TGTGCCAGCAGTTTCCGTTCCGGGACAGTAGAGACCCAGTACTTC.

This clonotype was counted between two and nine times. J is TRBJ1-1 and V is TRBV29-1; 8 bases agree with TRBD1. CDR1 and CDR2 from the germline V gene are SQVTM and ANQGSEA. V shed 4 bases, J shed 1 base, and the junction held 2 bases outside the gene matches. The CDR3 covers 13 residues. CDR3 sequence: CSVVGQGNTEAFF. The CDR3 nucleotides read TGCAGCGTTGTTGGACAGGGGAACACTGAAGCTTTCTTT.

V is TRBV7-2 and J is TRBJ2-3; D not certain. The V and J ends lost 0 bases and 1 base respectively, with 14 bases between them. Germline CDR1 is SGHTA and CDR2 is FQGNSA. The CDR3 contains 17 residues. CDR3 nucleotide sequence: TGTGCCAGCAGCTTAGCGGCTAGTCTTAAGGGCACAGATACGCAGTATTTT. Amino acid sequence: CASSLAASLKGTDTQYF. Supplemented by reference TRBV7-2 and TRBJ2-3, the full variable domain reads GAGVSQSPSNKVTEKGKDVELRCDPISGHTALYWYRQSLGQGLEFLIYFQGNSAPDKSGLPSDRFSAERTGGSVSTLTIQRTQQEDSAVYLCASSLAASLKGTDTQYFGPGTRLTVL.

This chain's CDR3 is CASSAQGSWMNTEAFF. As DNA, the CDR3 is TGTGCCAGCAGCGCCCAAGGGTCTTGGATGAACACTGAAGCTTTCTTT. The chain links TRBV9 to TRBJ1-1; no definite D call. CDR1 and CDR2 from the germline V gene are SGDLS and YYNGEE. Trimming removed 3 bases from V and 0 bases from J, with 15 bases in between. This CDR3 spans 16 amino acids.

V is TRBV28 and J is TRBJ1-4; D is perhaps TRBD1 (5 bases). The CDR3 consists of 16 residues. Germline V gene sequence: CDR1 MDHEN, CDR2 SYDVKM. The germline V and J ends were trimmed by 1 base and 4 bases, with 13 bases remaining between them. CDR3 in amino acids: CASSLSPDRYNEKLFF. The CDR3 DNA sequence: TGTGCCAGCAGTTTATCCCCTGACAGATATAATGAAAAACTGTTTTTT.

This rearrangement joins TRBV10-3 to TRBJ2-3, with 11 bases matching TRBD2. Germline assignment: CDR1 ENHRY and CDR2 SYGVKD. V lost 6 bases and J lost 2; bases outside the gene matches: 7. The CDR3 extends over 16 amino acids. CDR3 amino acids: CAISRQGLAVTDTQYF. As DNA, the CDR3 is TGTGCCATCAGCAGACAGGGACTAGCGGTCACAGATACGCAGTATTTT.